This TCR beta chain originates from a study of CD8 T cells in Susac syndrome. General study points: The study conceded that its TCR sequencing and HLA analysis involved relatively few individuals.

Reverse transcription of 0.5 to 1 ug RNA was performed with random hexamers. Amplification of the TCR beta CDR3 was carried out by immunoSEQ multiplex PCR, which spanned a total of 54 Vbeta and 13 Jbeta segments. MiXCR, run by TCRdb on the immunoSEQ multiplex PCR reads, gives a single entry per CDR3 protein. This sample carries some 63,000 distinct CDR3 sequences, approximately 93% of them seen once, and the ten largest clones take 0.56%. In the case of this clonotype: Its antigen is not known.

The CDR3 has 15 residues. Trimming took off 6 bases at V and 3 bases at J, with 16 bases between the two ends. Germline V gene sequence: CDR1 MNHEY, CDR2 SVGAGI. FACS enriched CD8+ TEMRA cells, while bulk CD8+ and CD4+ were negatively isolated. The gene calls are TRBV6-5 and TRBJ2-3; tentatively, D is TRBD1 or TRBD2 (5 bases each). Material for sequencing was CD8+ T cells from PBMCs. The clonotype originates from a human donor with multiple sclerosis. The CDR3 bases are TGTGCCAGCAGAGTGGGTGTGGGGGAAACAGATACGCAGTATTTT. It specifies CASRVGVGETDTQYF.